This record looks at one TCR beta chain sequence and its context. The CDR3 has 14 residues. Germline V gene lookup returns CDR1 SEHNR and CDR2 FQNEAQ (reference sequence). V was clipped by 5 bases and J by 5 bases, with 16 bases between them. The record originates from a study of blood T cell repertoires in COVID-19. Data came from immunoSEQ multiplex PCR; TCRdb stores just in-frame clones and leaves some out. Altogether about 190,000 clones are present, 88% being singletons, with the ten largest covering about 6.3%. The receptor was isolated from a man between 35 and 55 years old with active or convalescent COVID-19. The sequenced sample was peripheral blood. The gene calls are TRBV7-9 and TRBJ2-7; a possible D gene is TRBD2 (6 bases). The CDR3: CASSPRGNGDEQYF. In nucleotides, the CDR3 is TGTGCCAGCAGCCCTCGCGGGAATGGGGACGAGCAGTACTTC.